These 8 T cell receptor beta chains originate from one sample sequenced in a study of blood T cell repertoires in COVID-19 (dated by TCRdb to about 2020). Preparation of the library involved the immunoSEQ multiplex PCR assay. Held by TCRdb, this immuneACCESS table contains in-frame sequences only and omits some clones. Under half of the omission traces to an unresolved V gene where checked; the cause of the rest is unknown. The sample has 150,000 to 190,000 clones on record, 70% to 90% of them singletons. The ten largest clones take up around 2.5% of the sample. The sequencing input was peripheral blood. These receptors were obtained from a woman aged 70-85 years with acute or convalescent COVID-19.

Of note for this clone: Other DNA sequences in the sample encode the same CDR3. CDR3 sequence: CASSSGTDTQYF. The CDR3 nucleotides read TGTGCCAGCAGTTCAGGGACAGATACGCAGTATTTT. This chain uses TRBV28 with TRBJ2-3; maybe TRBD1 (5 bases). The CDR3 is made up of 12 amino acids. CDR1 MDHEN and CDR2 SYDVKM come from the germline V gene. With 4 bases removed from V and 3 bases from J, the gap between germline ends came to 5 bases.

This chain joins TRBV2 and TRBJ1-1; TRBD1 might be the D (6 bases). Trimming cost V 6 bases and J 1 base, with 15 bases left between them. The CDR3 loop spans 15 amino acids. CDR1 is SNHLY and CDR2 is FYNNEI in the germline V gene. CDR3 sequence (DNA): TGTGCCAGCAGCCCTGACAGGAGGAGGAACACTGAAGCTTTCTTT. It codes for CASSPDRRRNTEAFF.

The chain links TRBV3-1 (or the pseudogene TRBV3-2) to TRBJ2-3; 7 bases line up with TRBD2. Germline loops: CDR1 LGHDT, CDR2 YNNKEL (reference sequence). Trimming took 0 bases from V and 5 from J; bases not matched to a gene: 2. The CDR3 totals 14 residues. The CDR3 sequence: CASSQEGGIDTQYF. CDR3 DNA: TGTGCCAGCAGCCAAGAGGGAGGGATAGATACGCAGTATTTT.

Here the CDR3 reads CASSQGWTGGNTIYF. Here the CDR3 DNA reads TGTGCCAGCAGCCAAGGATGGACAGGAGGTAACACCATATATTTT. The V call is TRBV3-1 (or the pseudogene TRBV3-2), the J call TRBJ1-3; 7 nucleotides match TRBD1. This CDR3 is built from 15 residues. J was trimmed by 7 bases and V by 1 base; bases with no gene match: 7. Germline V gives CDR1 LGHDT, CDR2 YNNKEL (reference sequence).

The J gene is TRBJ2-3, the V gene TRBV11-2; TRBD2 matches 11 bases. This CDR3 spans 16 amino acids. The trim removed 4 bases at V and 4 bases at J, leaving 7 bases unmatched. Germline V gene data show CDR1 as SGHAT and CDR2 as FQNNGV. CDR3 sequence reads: CASSSIAGGRADTQYF. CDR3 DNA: TGTGCCAGCAGCTCAATAGCGGGGGGGCGCGCAGATACGCAGTATTTT. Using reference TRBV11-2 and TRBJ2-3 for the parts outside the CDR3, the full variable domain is EAGVAQSPRYKIIEKRQSVAFWCNPISGHATLYWYQQILGQGPKLLIQFQNNGVVDDSQLPKDRFSAERLKGVDSTLKIQPAKLEDSAVYLCASSSIAGGRADTQYFGPGTRLTVL.

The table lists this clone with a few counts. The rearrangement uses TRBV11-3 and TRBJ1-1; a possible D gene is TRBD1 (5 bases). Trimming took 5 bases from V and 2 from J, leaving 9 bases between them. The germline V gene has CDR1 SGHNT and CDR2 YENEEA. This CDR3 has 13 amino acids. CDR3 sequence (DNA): TGTGCCAGCAGCCAGCAGGGTAACACTGAAGCTTTCTTT. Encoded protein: CASSQQGNTEAFF.

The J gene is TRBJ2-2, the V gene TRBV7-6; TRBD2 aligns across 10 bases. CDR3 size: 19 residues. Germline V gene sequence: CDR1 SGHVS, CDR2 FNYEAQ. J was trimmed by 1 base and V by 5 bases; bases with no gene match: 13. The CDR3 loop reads CASSPRSGGAFWNTGELFF. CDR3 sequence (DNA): TGTGCCAGCAGCCCTCGGAGCGGGGGGGCGTTTTGGAACACCGGGGAGCTGTTTTTT.

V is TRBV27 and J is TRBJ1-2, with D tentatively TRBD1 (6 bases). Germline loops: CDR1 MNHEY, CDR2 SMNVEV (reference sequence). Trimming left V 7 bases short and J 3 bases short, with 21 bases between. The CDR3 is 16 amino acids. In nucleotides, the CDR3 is TGTGCCAGCACCCCGGACAGCTCCCAGGGACACTATGGCTACACCTTC. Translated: CASTPDSSQGHYGYTF.